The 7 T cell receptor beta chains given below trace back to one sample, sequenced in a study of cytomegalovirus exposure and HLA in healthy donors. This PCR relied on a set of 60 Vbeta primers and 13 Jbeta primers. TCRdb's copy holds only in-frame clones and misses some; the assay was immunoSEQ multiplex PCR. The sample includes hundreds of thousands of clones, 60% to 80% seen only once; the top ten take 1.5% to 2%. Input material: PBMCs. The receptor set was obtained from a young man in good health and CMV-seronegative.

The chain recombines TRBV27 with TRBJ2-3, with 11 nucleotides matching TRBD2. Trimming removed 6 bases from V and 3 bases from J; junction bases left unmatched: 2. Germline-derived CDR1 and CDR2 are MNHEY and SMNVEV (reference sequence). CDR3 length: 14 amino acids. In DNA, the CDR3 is TGTGCCAGCAGAGTAGCGGGAGGGACAGATACGCAGTATTTT. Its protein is CASRVAGGTDTQYF.

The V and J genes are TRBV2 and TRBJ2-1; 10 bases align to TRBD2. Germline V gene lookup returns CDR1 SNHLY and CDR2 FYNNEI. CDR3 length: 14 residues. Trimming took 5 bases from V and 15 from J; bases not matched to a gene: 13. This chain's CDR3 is CASSTDLAGAGRFF. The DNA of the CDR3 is TGTGCCAGCAGTACCGACCTAGCGGGGGCGGGGCGGTTCTTC.

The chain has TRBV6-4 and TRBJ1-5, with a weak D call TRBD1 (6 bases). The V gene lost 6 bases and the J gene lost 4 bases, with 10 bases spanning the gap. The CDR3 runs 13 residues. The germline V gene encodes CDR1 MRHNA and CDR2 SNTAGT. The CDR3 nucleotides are TGTGCCAGCAGCGCAGGGGAAAATCAGCCCCAGCATTTT. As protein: CASSAGENQPQHF.

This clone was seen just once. The CDR3 region is CSVHSSGNTIYF. For the CDR3, the DNA is TGCAGCGTTCACAGCTCTGGAAACACCATATATTTT. This chain uses TRBV29-1 with TRBJ1-3; D is undetermined. Germline lookup yields CDR1 SQVTM and CDR2 ANQGSEA. Trimming took 5 bases from V and 0 from J, leaving 5 bases between them. The CDR3 extends over 12 amino acids.

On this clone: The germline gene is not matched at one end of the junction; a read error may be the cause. The CDR3 DNA sequence: TGTTCCAGCAGCTTCACGGACAGGGCCCCCTACGAGCAGTACTTC. Translating gives CSSSFTDRAPYEQYF. The chain uses TRBV7-9 and TRBJ2-7; 8 bases line up with TRBD1. This CDR3 has 15 residues. CDR1 SEHNR and CDR2 FQNEAQ come from the germline V gene (reference sequence). The full variable domain, completed using reference TRBV7-9 and TRBJ2-7, is DTGVSQNPRHKITKRGQNVTFRCDPISEHNRLYWYRQTLGQGPEFLTYFQNEAQLEKSRLLSDRFSAERPKGSFSTLEIQRTEQGDSAMYLCSSSFTDRAPYEQYFGPGTRLTVT.

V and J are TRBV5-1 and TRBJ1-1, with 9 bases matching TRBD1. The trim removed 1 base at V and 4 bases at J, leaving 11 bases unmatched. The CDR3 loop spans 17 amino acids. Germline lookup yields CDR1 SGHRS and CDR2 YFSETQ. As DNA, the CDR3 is TGCGCCAGCAGCTTGAAGCAAACAGGGGGCGCGTTCACTGAAGCTTTCTTT. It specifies CASSLKQTGGAFTEAFF.

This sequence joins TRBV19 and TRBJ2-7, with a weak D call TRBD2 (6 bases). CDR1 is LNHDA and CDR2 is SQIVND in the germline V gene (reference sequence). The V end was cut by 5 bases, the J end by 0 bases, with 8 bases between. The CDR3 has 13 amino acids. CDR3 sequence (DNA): TGTGCCAGTAGTGGGACTTTCTCCTACGAGCAGTACTTC. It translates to CASSGTFSYEQYF.